Sequencing of this T cell receptor beta chain was carried out in a study of blood T cell repertoires in COVID-19. Profiled with immunoSEQ multiplex PCR; TCRdb holds only in-frame clones, not every one. The data contain about 400,000 clones, 85% to 90% of them singletons. Ages ranged from about 18 to 89 years, with residence in about 23 US areas. Grouping used clinical history reported by participants in a survey and questionnaire. Trimming removed 3 bases at V and 4 bases at J, with 14 bases between. The CDR3 totals 15 residues. Germline V gene data show CDR1 as SGHRS and CDR2 as YFSETQ. The V and J genes are TRBV5-1 and TRBJ1-5, with unresolved D. Sequencing input: PBMCs or T cells enriched from blood (not recorded which). This TCR came from a woman in her 30s who had recovered from COVID-19. CDR3 nucleotides: TGCGCCAGCAGCTGGTCCGGCGGTTCGAATCAGCCCCAGCATTTT. Its protein product is CASSWSGGSNQPQHF.